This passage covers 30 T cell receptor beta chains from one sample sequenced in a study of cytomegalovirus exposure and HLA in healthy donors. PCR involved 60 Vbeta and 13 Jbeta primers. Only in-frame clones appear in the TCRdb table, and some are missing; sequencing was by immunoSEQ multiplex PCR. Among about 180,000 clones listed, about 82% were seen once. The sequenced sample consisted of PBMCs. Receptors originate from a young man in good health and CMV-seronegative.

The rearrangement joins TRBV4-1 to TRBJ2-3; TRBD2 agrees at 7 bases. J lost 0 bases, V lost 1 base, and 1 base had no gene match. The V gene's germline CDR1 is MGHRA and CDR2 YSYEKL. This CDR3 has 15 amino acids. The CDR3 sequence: CASSQGGGSTDTQYF. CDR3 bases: TGCGCCAGCAGCCAAGGGGGGGGTAGCACAGATACGCAGTATTTT.

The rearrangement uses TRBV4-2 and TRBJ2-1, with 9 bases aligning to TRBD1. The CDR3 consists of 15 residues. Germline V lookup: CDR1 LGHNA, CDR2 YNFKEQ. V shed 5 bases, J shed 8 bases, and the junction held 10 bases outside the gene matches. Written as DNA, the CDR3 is TGTGCCAGCAGCGGTACAGGGGGCGCACTATATGAGCAGTTCTTC. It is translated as CASSGTGGALYEQFF.

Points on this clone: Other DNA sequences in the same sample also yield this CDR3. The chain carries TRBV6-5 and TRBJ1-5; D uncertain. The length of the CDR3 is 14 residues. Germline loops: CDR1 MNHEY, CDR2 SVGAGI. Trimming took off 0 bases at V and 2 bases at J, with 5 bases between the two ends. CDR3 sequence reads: CASSYSAGNQPQHF. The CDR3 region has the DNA TGTGCCAGCAGTTACTCGGCTGGCAATCAGCCCCAGCATTTT.

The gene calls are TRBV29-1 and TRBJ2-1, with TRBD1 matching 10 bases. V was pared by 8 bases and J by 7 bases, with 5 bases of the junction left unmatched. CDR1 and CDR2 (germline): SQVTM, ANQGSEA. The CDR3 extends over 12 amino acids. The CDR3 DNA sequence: TGCAGCTGGGGGGACAGGGGTAATGAGCAGTTCTTC. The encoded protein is CSWGDRGNEQFF.

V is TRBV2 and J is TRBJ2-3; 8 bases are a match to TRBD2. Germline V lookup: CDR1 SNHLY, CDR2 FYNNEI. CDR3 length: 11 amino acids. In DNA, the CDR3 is TGTTCAAGCGGGAGCGCAGATACGCAGTATTTT. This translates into CSSGSADTQYF.

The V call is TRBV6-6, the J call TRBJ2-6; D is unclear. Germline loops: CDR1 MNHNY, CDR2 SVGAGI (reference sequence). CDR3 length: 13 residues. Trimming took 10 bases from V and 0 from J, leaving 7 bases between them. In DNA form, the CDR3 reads TGTGCCACTGTCCCCTCTGGGGCCAACGTCCTGACTTTC. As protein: CATVPSGANVLTF.

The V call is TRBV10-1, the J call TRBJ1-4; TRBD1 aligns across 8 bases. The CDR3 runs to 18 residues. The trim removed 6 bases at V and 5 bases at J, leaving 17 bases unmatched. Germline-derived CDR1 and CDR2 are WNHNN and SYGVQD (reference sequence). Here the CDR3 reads CASRPIDRGYHINEKLFF. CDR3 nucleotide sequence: TGCGCCAGCAGACCAATCGACAGGGGCTATCACATCAATGAAAAACTGTTTTTT.

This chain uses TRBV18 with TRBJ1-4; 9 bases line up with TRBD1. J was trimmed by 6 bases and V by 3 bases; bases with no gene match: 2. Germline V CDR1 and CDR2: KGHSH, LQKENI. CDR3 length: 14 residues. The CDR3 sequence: CASSPTGGHEKLFF. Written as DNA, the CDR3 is TGTGCCAGCTCACCGACAGGGGGTCATGAAAAACTGTTTTTT.

The CDR3 loop is CASSLGGVSGNTIYF. CDR3 bases: TGTGCCAGCAGTCTAGGGGGGGTCTCTGGAAACACCATATATTTT. The chain is built from TRBV28 and TRBJ1-3; D possibly corresponds to TRBD1 (6 bases). The CDR3 length is 15 residues. V was clipped by 5 bases and J by 0 bases, with 11 bases between them. Germline V gives CDR1 MDHEN, CDR2 SYDVKM.

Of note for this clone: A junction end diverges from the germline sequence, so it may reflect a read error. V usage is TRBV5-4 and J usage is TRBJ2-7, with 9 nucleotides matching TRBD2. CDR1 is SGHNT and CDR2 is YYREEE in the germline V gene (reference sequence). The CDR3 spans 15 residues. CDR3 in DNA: TGTGCCAGCAGCAATAAGCGGGGGGCTCCCTACGGGCAGTACTTC. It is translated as CASSNKRGAPYGQYF.

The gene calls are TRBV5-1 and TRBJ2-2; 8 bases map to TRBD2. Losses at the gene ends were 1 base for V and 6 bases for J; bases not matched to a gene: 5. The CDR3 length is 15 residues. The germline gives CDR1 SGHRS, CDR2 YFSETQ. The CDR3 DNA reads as TGCGCCAGCAGCTTGATCGGGAGGGCCGCCGGGGAGCTGTTTTTT. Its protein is CASSLIGRAAGELFF. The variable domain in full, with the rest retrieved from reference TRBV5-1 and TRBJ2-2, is KAGVTQTPRYLIKTRGQQVTLSCSPISGHRSVSWYQQTPGQGLQFLFEYFSETQRNKGNFPGRFSGRQFSNSRSEMNVSTLELGDSALYLCASSLIGRAAGELFFGEGSRLTVL.

CDR3 amino acids: CASTQAGRGNTIYF. The DNA of the CDR3 is TGTGCCAGCACCCAGGCAGGGCGTGGAAACACCATATATTTT. The gene calls are TRBV13 and TRBJ1-3; D is possibly TRBD1 (5 bases). Per germline, CDR1 PRHDT and CDR2 FYEKMQ (reference sequence). The length of the CDR3 is 14 residues. V lost 7 bases and J lost 3, with 13 bases in between.

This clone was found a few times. The CDR3 is CASSFMGGAGNTIYF. The CDR3 DNA reads TGTGCCAGCAGTTTCATGGGGGGGGCTGGAAACACCATATATTTT. The rearrangement uses TRBV28 and TRBJ1-3, with TRBD1 as a possible D gene (5 bases). Trimming stripped 3 bases from V and 2 bases from J, with 11 bases between. Germline V CDR1 and CDR2: MDHEN, SYDVKM. CDR3 length: 15 residues.

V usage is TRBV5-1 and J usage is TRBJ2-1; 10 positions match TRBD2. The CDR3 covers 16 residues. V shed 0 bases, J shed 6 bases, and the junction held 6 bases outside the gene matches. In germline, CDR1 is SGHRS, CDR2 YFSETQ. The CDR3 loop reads CASSLELAGSRNEQFF. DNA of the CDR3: TGCGCCAGCAGCTTGGAACTAGCGGGATCCCGCAATGAGCAGTTCTTC.

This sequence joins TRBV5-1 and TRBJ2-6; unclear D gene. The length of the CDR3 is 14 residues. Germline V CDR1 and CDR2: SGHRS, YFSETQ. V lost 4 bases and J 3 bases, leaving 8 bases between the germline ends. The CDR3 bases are TGCGCCAGCAGCCCGCGACTTGGGGCCAACGTCCTGACTTTC. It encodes CASSPRLGANVLTF. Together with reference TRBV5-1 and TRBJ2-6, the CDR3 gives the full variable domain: KAGVTQTPRYLIKTRGQQVTLSCSPISGHRSVSWYQQTPGQGLQFLFEYFSETQRNKGNFPGRFSGRQFSNSRSEMNVSTLELGDSALYLCASSPRLGANVLTFGAGSRLTVL.

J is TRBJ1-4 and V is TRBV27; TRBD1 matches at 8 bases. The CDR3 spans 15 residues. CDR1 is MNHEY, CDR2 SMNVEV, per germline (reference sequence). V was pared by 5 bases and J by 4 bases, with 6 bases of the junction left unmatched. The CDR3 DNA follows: TGTGCCAGCAGTCGAAGGACAGGGCTTAATGAAAAACTGTTTTTT. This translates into CASSRRTGLNEKLFF. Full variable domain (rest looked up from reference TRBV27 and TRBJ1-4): EAQVTQNPRYLITVTGKKLTVTCSQNMNHEYMSWYRQDPGLGLRQIYYSMNVEVTDKGDVPEGYKVSRKEKRNFPLILESPSPNQTSLYFCASSRRTGLNEKLFFGSGTQLSVL.

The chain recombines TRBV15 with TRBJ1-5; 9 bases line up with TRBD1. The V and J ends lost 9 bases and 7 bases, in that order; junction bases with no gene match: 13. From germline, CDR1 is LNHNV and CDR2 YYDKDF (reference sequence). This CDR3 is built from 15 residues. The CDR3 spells CATGDHRGLWQPQHF. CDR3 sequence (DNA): TGTGCCACGGGGGACCACAGGGGGCTATGGCAGCCCCAGCATTTT. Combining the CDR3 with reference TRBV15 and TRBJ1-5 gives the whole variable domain DAMVIQNPRYQVTQFGKPVTLSCSQTLNHNVMYWYQQKSSQAPKLLFHYYDKDFNNEADTPDNFQSRRPNTSFCFLDIRSPGLGDTAMYLCATGDHRGLWQPQHFGDGTRLSIL.

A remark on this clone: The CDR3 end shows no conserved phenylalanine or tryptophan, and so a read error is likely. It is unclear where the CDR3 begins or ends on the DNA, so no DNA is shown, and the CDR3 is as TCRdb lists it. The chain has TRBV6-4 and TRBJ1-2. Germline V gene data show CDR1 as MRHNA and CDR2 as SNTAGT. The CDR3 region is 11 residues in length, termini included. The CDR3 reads CASSDIGEGTL.

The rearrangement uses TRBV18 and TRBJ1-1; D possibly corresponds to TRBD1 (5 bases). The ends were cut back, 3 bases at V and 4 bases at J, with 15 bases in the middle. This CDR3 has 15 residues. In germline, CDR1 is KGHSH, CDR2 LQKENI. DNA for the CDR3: TGTGCCAGCTCACCGTCCTGGGGGGAGCTCACTGAAGCTTTCTTT. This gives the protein CASSPSWGELTEAFF.

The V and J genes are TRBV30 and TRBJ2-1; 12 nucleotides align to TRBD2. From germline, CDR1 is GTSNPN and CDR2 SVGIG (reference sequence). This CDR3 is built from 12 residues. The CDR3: CSMTSGSHEQFF. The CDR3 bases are TGTAGTATGACTAGCGGGAGCCATGAGCAGTTCTTC.

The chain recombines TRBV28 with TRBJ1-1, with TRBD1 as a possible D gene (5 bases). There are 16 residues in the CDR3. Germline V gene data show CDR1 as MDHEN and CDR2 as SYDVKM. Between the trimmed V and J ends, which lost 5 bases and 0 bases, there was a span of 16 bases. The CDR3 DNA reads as TGTGCCAGCAGTCAAGCTGGCGGGGCGGTGAACACTGAAGCTTTCTTT. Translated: CASSQAGGAVNTEAFF.

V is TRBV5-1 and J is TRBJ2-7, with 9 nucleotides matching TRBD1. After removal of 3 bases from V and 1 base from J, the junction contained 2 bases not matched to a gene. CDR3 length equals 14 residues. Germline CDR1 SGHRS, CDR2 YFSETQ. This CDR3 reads CASSWGQGSYEQYF. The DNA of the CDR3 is TGCGCCAGCAGCTGGGGACAGGGTTCCTACGAGCAGTACTTC.

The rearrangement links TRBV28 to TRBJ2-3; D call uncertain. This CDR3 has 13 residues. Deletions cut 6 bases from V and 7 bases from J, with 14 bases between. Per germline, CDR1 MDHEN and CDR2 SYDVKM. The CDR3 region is CASRTSASNTQYF. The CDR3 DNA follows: TGTGCCAGCAGGACATCGGCTTCAAATACGCAGTATTTT.

Here the CDR3 reads CSVEGPRGKIGELFF. Here the CDR3 DNA reads TGCAGCGTTGAAGGGCCCCGCGGCAAAATCGGGGAGCTGTTTTTT. The chain couples TRBV29-1 to TRBJ2-2; no definite D call. This CDR3 comprises 15 residues. Trimming pared 1 base from V and 7 bases from J, leaving 16 bases between. The germline V gene has CDR1 SQVTM and CDR2 ANQGSEA.

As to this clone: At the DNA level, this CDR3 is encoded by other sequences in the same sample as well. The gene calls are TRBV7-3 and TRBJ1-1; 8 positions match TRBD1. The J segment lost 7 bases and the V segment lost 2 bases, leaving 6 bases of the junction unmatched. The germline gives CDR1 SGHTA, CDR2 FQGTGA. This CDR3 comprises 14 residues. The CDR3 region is CASSLGQGAGEAFF. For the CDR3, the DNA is TGTGCCAGCAGCTTAGGGCAGGGGGCGGGTGAAGCTTTCTTT.

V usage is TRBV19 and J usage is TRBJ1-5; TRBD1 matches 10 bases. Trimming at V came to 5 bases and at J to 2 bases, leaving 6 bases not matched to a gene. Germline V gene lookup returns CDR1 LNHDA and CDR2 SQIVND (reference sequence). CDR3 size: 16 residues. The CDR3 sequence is CASSLTGGLGNQPQHF. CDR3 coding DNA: TGTGCCAGTAGTCTGACAGGGGGCCTCGGCAATCAGCCCCAGCATTTT.

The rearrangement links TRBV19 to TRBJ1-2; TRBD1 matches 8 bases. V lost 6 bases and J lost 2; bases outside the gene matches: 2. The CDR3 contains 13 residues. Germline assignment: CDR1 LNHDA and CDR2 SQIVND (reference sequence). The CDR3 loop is CASRGTGNYGYTF. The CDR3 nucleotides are TGTGCCAGTAGGGGGACAGGCAACTATGGCTACACCTTC.

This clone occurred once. The CDR3 is CASKAQRSNTGELFF. CDR3 in DNA: TGTGCCAGCAAGGCGCAGCGCTCGAACACCGGGGAGCTGTTTTTT. The chain joins TRBV2 to TRBJ2-2, with no clear D. Trimming left V 7 bases short and J 0 bases short, with 12 bases between. Germline loops: CDR1 SNHLY, CDR2 FYNNEI. This CDR3 region has 15 residues. Together with reference TRBV2 and TRBJ2-2, the CDR3 gives the full variable domain: EPEVTQTPSHQVTQMGQEVILRCVPISNHLYFYWYRQILGQKVEFLVSFYNNEISEKSEIFDDQFSVERPDGSNFTLKIRSTKLEDSAMYFCASKAQRSNTGELFFGEGSRLTVL.

This chain's CDR3 is CASSLAGAGTDTQYF. CDR3 nucleotide sequence: TGTGCCAGCAGCTTGGCGGGAGCCGGGACAGATACGCAGTATTTT. The chain employs TRBV5-4 and TRBJ2-3; maybe TRBD2 (6 bases). With 0 bases removed from V and 3 bases from J, the gap between germline ends came to 11 bases. Germline V lookup: CDR1 SGHNT, CDR2 YYREEE (reference sequence). The CDR3 is made up of 15 amino acids.

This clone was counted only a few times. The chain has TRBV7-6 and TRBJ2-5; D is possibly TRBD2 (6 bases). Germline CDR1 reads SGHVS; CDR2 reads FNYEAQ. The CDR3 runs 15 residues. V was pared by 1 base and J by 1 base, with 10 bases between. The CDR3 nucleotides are TGTGCCAGCAGCTTAGTCTTGACTAGCCAAGAGACCCAGTACTTC. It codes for CASSLVLTSQETQYF.